Below are 27 T cell receptor beta chains sequenced from a single sample in a study of T cell responses to AZD1222 COVID-19 vaccine. Profiled with immunoSEQ multiplex PCR; TCRdb holds only in-frame clones, not every one. This table has some 150,000 clones, 92% appearing once. Material: peripheral blood, obtained on day 0 of MenACWY control vaccination. The receptors here all came from an adult in good health.

The V gene is TRBV6-5, the J gene TRBJ1-2; D is unresolved. Germline V gene data show CDR1 as MNHEY and CDR2 as SVGAGI. This CDR3 region has 13 residues. V lost 6 bases and J 8 bases, leaving 16 bases between the germline ends. CDR3 region: CASSLEGLWGYTF. Here the CDR3 DNA reads TGTGCCAGCAGCCTGGAGGGCCTTTGGGGCTACACCTTC.

This clone was detected only once. The chain combines TRBV13 with TRBJ2-1; 15 positions match TRBD2. CDR1 and CDR2 (germline): PRHDT, FYEKMQ (reference sequence). There are 16 residues in the CDR3. V lost 5 bases to trimming and J lost 8 bases; unmatched junction nucleotides: 7. CDR3 bases: TGTGCCAGCAGCCCCCAGGGGACTAGCGGGAGGCATGAGCAGTTCTTC. Translation gives CASSPQGTSGRHEQFF. The full variable domain, rest sourced from reference TRBV13 and TRBJ2-1, is AAGVIQSPRHLIKEKRETATLKCYPIPRHDTVYWYQQGPGQDPQFLISFYEKMQSDKGSIPDRFSAQQFSDYHSELNMSSLELGDSALYFCASSPQGTSGRHEQFFGPGTRLTVL.

The CDR3 bases are TGTGCCAGCAGGGACAGTTCGAACTATGGCTACACCTTC. Translation: CASRDSSNYGYTF. This chain connects TRBV28 to TRBJ1-2, with D possibly TRBD1 on 6 matching bases. Germline CDR1 is MDHEN and CDR2 is SYDVKM. There are 13 residues in the CDR3. The V gene lost 6 bases and the J gene lost 2 bases, with 10 bases spanning the gap.

This clone was recorded only once. The chain employs TRBV27 and TRBJ2-1, with TRBD2 as a possible D gene (6 bases). Germline V CDR1 and CDR2: MNHEY, SMNVEV (reference sequence). V dropped 7 bases and J dropped 6 bases, with 13 bases sitting between them. This CDR3 spans 13 amino acids. CDR3 nucleotide sequence: TGTGCCAGCACTTCTCGGGGGTCCAATGAGCAGTTCTTC. Amino acids: CASTSRGSNEQFF.

The chain uses TRBV20-1 and TRBJ2-1, with TRBD1 identical over 7 bases. The CDR3 is 17 amino acids. The V gene end was trimmed by 3 bases and the J gene end by 8 bases; junction bases not matched to a gene: 19. Germline CDR1 DFQATT, CDR2 SNEGSKA (reference sequence). This CDR3 is CSASPQGVGAWVDEQFF. The CDR3 bases are TGCAGTGCTAGTCCGCAGGGGGTTGGAGCTTGGGTCGATGAGCAGTTCTTC.

Written as DNA, the CDR3 is TGTGCCAGCACCCCTGGGGGACTTTCCGTAGAGACCCAGTACTTC. Its protein product is CASTPGGLSVETQYF. This chain connects TRBV7-2 to TRBJ2-5, with D possibly being TRBD2 (6 bases). The CDR3 spans 15 residues. Germline V gene data show CDR1 as SGHTA and CDR2 as FQGNSA. The V gene lost 7 bases and the J gene lost 4 bases, with 19 bases spanning the gap. Filled out from reference TRBV7-2 and TRBJ2-5, the complete variable domain reads GAGVSQSPSNKVTEKGKDVELRCDPISGHTALYWYRQSLGQGLEFLIYFQGNSAPDKSGLPSDRFSAERTGGSVSTLTIQRTQQEDSAVYLCASTPGGLSVETQYFGPGTRLLVL.

The rearrangement joins TRBV7-3 to TRBJ1-5; 8 positions match TRBD1. This CDR3 is 16 amino acids long. Germline CDR1 reads SGHTA; CDR2 reads FQGTGA. The V gene end was trimmed by 5 bases and the J gene end by 1 base; junction bases not matched to a gene: 7. The CDR3 DNA reads as TGTGCCAGCAGCGGGGACAGGTTTGCCAGCAATCAGCCCCAGCATTTT. Its protein product is CASSGDRFASNQPQHF.

This chain joins TRBV19 and TRBJ1-2; TRBD1 matches 9 bases. V was pared by 6 bases and J by 8 bases, with 7 bases of the junction left unmatched. This CDR3 region has 13 residues. CDR1 and CDR2 (germline): LNHDA, SQIVND (reference sequence). CDR3 loop: CASSLRDRVGYTF. CDR3 bases: TGTGCCAGTAGCCTCCGGGACAGGGTGGGCTACACCTTC. Full variable domain (missing parts from reference TRBV19 and TRBJ1-2): DGGITQSPKYLFRKEGQNVTLSCEQNLNHDAMYWYRQDPGQGLRLIYYSQIVNDFQKGDIAEGYSVSREKKESFPLTVTSAQKNPTAFYLCASSLRDRVGYTFGSGTRLTVV.

This chain connects TRBV30 to TRBJ2-7; TRBD1 might be the D (6 bases). CDR1 is GTSNPN, CDR2 SVGIG, per germline (reference sequence). The CDR3 runs to 11 residues. V shed 5 bases and J shed 8 bases, with 13 bases lying between them. CDR3 loop: CAWDTGPKQYF. In DNA form, the CDR3 reads TGTGCCTGGGATACAGGGCCGAAGCAGTACTTC.

Remarks on this clone: A read error may produce the germline difference seen at one junction end. The rearrangement joins TRBV7-7 to TRBJ2-2; 9 bases fit TRBD1. The CDR3 totals 15 residues. CDR1 is SSHAT and CDR2 is FNYEAQ in the germline V gene (reference sequence). CDR3 region: CASSTGGHMAGELFF. CDR3 DNA sequence: TGTGCTAGCAGCACAGGGGGCCACATGGCCGGGGAGCTGTTTTTT.

The chain links TRBV5-1 to TRBJ1-4, with D possibly matching TRBD1 (6 bases). The CDR3 loop spans 16 amino acids. Trimming left V 0 bases short and J 2 bases short, with 11 bases between. CDR1 SGHRS and CDR2 YFSETQ come from the germline V gene. The CDR3 spells CASSLVGARTNEKLFF. CDR3 bases: TGCGCCAGCAGCTTGGTGGGGGCGAGGACTAATGAAAAACTGTTTTTT.

The gene calls are TRBV27 and TRBJ2-7, with 8 bases aligning to TRBD2. CDR3 length: 16 amino acids. Trimming removed 4 bases from V and 0 bases from J; junction bases left unmatched: 8. Germline CDR1 and CDR2: MNHEY and SMNVEV (reference sequence). CDR3 coding DNA: TGTGCCAGCAGTTCCCGACTAGCGTCAAGCTCCTACGAGCAGTACTTC. Translating gives CASSSRLASSSYEQYF.

This clone has just one count. This chain connects TRBV6-5 to TRBJ2-3, with D unresolved. In germline, CDR1 is MNHEY, CDR2 SVGAGI. CDR3 length equals 15 residues. Deletions cut 7 bases from V and 0 bases from J, with 14 bases between. CDR3 region: CASIQLTLSTDTQYF. DNA of the CDR3: TGTGCCAGCATCCAACTGACACTCAGCACAGATACGCAGTATTTT.

The V gene is TRBV21-1, the J gene TRBJ1-2; the D call TRBD1 from the table was never checked on the DNA. TRBV21-1 is classified as a pseudogene. The CDR3 sequence is 15 residues long. In nucleotides, the CDR3 is TGTGCCAGCAGCAAAAGGGACAGGGGTGTTGATGGCTACACCTTC. It specifies CASSKRDRGVDGYTF.

The chain carries TRBV29-1 and TRBJ2-3; the D gene is possibly TRBD1 (5 bases). V lost 6 bases to trimming and J lost 3 bases, with 16 bases between them. The CDR3 is 14 amino acids. Germline CDR1 reads SQVTM; CDR2 reads ANQGSEA. The CDR3, as DNA: TGCAGCGTCGGATCAGGGAAGGGGACAGATACGCAGTATTTT. Its translation: CSVGSGKGTDTQYF.

The V gene is TRBV28, the J gene TRBJ2-3; the match to TRBD2 covers 11 bases. Germline lookup yields CDR1 MDHEN and CDR2 SYDVKM. The CDR3 sequence is 15 residues long. Trimming removed 7 bases from V and 6 bases from J; junction bases left unmatched: 9. CDR3 bases: TGTGCCAGCACCTTTAGCGGGAGGGCCGATGATACGCAGTATTTT. Residues: CASTFSGRADDTQYF.

This sequence joins TRBV4-2 and TRBJ2-2; perhaps TRBD2 as D (6 bases). Germline CDR1 LGHNA, CDR2 YNFKEQ. Trimming pared 4 bases from V and 7 bases from J, leaving 19 bases between. This CDR3 contains 16 residues. CDR3 DNA sequence: TGTGCCAGCAGCCGAGGCCCCGGAGGGCCGGACGGGGAGCTGTTTTTT. Encoded protein: CASSRGPGGPDGELFF.

This sequence joins TRBV19 and TRBJ2-1, with 7 bases that match TRBD1. With 6 bases clipped from V and 8 bases from J, the junction kept 7 bases outside the gene matches. The CDR3 covers 13 residues. Germline CDR1 is LNHDA and CDR2 is SQIVND (reference sequence). CDR3 DNA: TGTGCCAGTAGGCCAGGGGGATGGGATGAGCAGTTCTTC. It specifies CASRPGGWDEQFF.

The V gene is TRBV2, the J gene TRBJ2-7, with D maybe TRBD1 (6 bases). Germline V gene lookup returns CDR1 SNHLY and CDR2 FYNNEI. V dropped 6 bases and J dropped 1 base, with 10 bases sitting between them. The CDR3 has 13 amino acids. The CDR3 DNA is TGTGCCAGCAGACTGACAGGTTCCTACGAGCAGTACTTC. Protein product: CASRLTGSYEQYF.

The chain carries TRBV3-1 (or the pseudogene TRBV3-2) and TRBJ1-3, with unresolved D. V was shortened by 4 bases and J by 0 bases, with 13 bases between the two germline ends. Looked up from germline, CDR1 is LGHDT and CDR2 is YNNKEL (reference sequence). The CDR3 runs to 16 residues. The CDR3 DNA reads TGTGCCAGCAGCCGAAATCCAGGAAACTCTGGAAACACCATATATTTT. As protein: CASSRNPGNSGNTIYF.

CDR3 in amino acids: CATSGGLPGELFF. In nucleotides, the CDR3 is TGTGCCACCAGTGGAGGACTCCCCGGGGAGCTGTTTTTT. This chain uses TRBV24-1 with TRBJ2-2; the D gene is possibly TRBD2 (5 bases). Germline V lookup: CDR1 KGHDR, CDR2 SFDVKD. Trimming left V 5 bases short and J 6 bases short, with 9 bases between. The CDR3 spans 13 residues.

This clone was observed a few times. The chain recombines TRBV29-1 with TRBJ2-7; a possible D gene is TRBD1 (5 bases). There are 12 residues in the CDR3. Trimming stripped 7 bases from V and 2 bases from J, with 12 bases between. CDR1 SQVTM and CDR2 ANQGSEA come from the germline V gene. The CDR3 reads CSARVGPYEQYF. The CDR3 nucleotides read TGCAGCGCTCGGGTGGGGCCCTACGAGCAGTACTTC.

The chain combines TRBV11-3 with TRBJ2-3, with 8 bases that match TRBD2. Germline V CDR1 and CDR2: SGHNT, YENEEA. The CDR3 is made up of 15 amino acids. V gave up 1 base and J gave up 1 base; unmatched junction bases: 1. CDR3 region: CASSLGGRRTDTQYF. The CDR3 nucleotides are TGTGCCAGCAGCTTAGGCGGGAGGCGCACAGATACGCAGTATTTT.

The rearrangement joins TRBV13 to TRBJ1-5, with 8 bases lining up with TRBD1. Germline V gene sequence: CDR1 PRHDT, CDR2 FYEKMQ (reference sequence). The CDR3 is 16 residues long. The junction had 9 bases not matched to a gene; V was cut back by 3 bases and J by 5 bases. CDR3 in DNA: TGTGCCAGCAGCTTTTCACAGGGGGAAGGGCATCAGCCCCAGCATTTT. It specifies CASSFSQGEGHQPQHF.

J is TRBJ2-1 and V is TRBV19; D is possibly TRBD2 (5 bases). The CDR3 extends over 14 amino acids. The germline gives CDR1 LNHDA, CDR2 SQIVND (reference sequence). V lost 2 bases and J lost 8, with 13 bases in between. In nucleotides, the CDR3 is TGTGCCAGTAGTATACGAGGGAATCAGGATGAGCAGTTCTTC. Protein sequence: CASSIRGNQDEQFF. Using reference TRBV19 and TRBJ2-1 for the parts outside the CDR3, the full variable domain is DGGITQSPKYLFRKEGQNVTLSCEQNLNHDAMYWYRQDPGQGLRLIYYSQIVNDFQKGDIAEGYSVSREKKESFPLTVTSAQKNPTAFYLCASSIRGNQDEQFFGPGTRLTVL.

The rearrangement links TRBV5-1 to TRBJ2-3; D not resolved. The CDR3 runs 14 residues. From germline, CDR1 is SGHRS and CDR2 YFSETQ. V was clipped by 0 bases and J by 2 bases, with 7 bases between them. This chain's CDR3 is CASSLVQPTDTQYF. CDR3 bases: TGCGCCAGCAGCTTGGTACAGCCCACAGATACGCAGTATTTT.

The chain is built from TRBV28 and TRBJ2-7; no firm D call. Germline loops: CDR1 MDHEN, CDR2 SYDVKM. The CDR3 runs to 14 residues. Deletions cut 2 bases from V and 0 bases from J, with 8 bases between. The DNA of the CDR3 is TGTGCCAGCAGTTTAAATGGCATCTCCTACGAGCAGTACTTC. Residues: CASSLNGISYEQYF. Full variable domain (outside the CDR3, taken from reference TRBV28 and TRBJ2-7): DVKVTQSSRYLVKRTGEKVFLECVQDMDHENMFWYRQDPGLGLRLIYFSYDVKMKEKGDIPEGYSVSREKKERFSLILESASTNQTSMYLCASSLNGISYEQYFGPGTRLTVT.